Presented here are 26 T cell receptor beta chains from one specimen sequenced in a study of cytomegalovirus exposure and HLA in healthy donors. The PCR had 60 Vbeta and 13 Jbeta primers. Assay: immunoSEQ multiplex PCR; the TCRdb copy retains only in-frame clones and omits some. Seen here are about 180,000 clones, 75% to 90% observed once, and the top ten hold more than 1.1%. The sample was PBMCs. All receptors derive from a girl between 10 and 17 years old in good health and CMV-seropositive.

The chain links TRBV5-1 to TRBJ2-5; D perhaps matches TRBD2 (7 bases). The CDR3 is made up of 14 amino acids. V shed 5 bases and J shed 5 bases, with 16 bases lying between them. Per germline, CDR1 SGHRS and CDR2 YFSETQ. The CDR3 spells CASSVDGGLETQYF. The CDR3 DNA reads TGCGCCAGCAGTGTGGACGGGGGGCTGGAGACCCAGTACTTC. The full variable domain, completed using reference TRBV5-1 and TRBJ2-5, is KAGVTQTPRYLIKTRGQQVTLSCSPISGHRSVSWYQQTPGQGLQFLFEYFSETQRNKGNFPGRFSGRQFSNSRSEMNVSTLELGDSALYLCASSVDGGLETQYFGPGTRLLVL.

The chain employs TRBV9 and TRBJ1-2, with D possibly TRBD1 on 6 matching bases. The CDR3 extends over 14 amino acids. Germline CDR1 SGDLS, CDR2 YYNGEE. Trimming shortened V by 4 bases and J by 7 bases, and 17 bases separated the two germline ends. Here the CDR3 DNA reads TGTGCCAGCAGCTCCCGGACAGTCTATACTGGCTACACCTTC. Protein sequence: CASSSRTVYTGYTF.

The chain couples TRBV19 to TRBJ2-2; a possible D gene is TRBD2 (5 bases). Trimming shortened V by 3 bases and J by 9 bases, and 5 bases separated the two germline ends. Looked up from germline, CDR1 is LNHDA and CDR2 is SQIVND (reference sequence). The length of the CDR3 is 11 residues. The CDR3 reads CASSIGRELFF. CDR3 DNA: TGTGCCAGTAGTATCGGGAGGGAGCTGTTTTTT.

This clone has only a few counts. The rearrangement links TRBV6-5 to TRBJ1-5; maybe TRBD1 (5 bases). Germline V CDR1 and CDR2: MNHEY, SVGAGI. There are 14 residues in the CDR3. Trimming pared 0 bases from V and 7 bases from J, leaving 10 bases between. The CDR3 DNA sequence: TGTGCCAGCAGTTACTCGCCAGGGATACAGCCCCAGCATTTT. It translates to CASSYSPGIQPQHF.

The chain carries TRBV9 and TRBJ2-1, with TRBD2 identical over 10 bases. CDR3 size: 14 residues. CDR1 and CDR2 from the germline V gene are SGDLS and YYNGEE. V lost 4 bases, J lost 8 bases, and 6 bases stayed unmatched. CDR3 DNA sequence: TGTGCCAGCAGCCCTGCTAGCGGGAGCCATGAGCAGTTCTTC. It codes for CASSPASGSHEQFF.

V usage is TRBV11-2 and J usage is TRBJ2-1, with D maybe TRBD2 (6 bases). There are 15 residues in the CDR3. V dropped 1 base and J dropped 6 bases, with 13 bases sitting between them. Per germline, CDR1 SGHAT and CDR2 FQNNGV. The CDR3 loop reads CASSLGAGKGNEQFF. In nucleotides, the CDR3 is TGTGCCAGCAGCTTAGGGGCGGGAAAGGGCAATGAGCAGTTCTTC.

The chain combines TRBV29-1 with TRBJ1-2; a possible D gene is TRBD1 (6 bases). The CDR3 runs 11 residues. The germline V gene has CDR1 SQVTM and CDR2 ANQGSEA. Trimming took off 2 bases at V and 8 bases at J, with 9 bases between the two ends. The CDR3, as DNA: TGCAGCGTTGAACACAGGGTCGGCTACACCTTC. Its protein product is CSVEHRVGYTF.

This rearrangement joins TRBV6-4 to TRBJ2-1; TRBD2 agrees at 13 bases. Germline CDR1 is MRHNA and CDR2 is SNTAGT. The CDR3 totals 18 residues. Trimming at V came to 5 bases and at J to 0 bases, leaving 7 bases not matched to a gene. CDR3 amino acids: CASSRLAGGPSSYNEQFF. The CDR3 nucleotides are TGTGCCAGCAGTAGACTAGCGGGAGGCCCGAGCTCCTACAATGAGCAGTTCTTC.

The V call is TRBV5-4, the J call TRBJ2-2; 7 nucleotides line up with TRBD1. CDR1 SGHNT and CDR2 YYREEE come from the germline V gene (reference sequence). The CDR3 runs to 17 residues. The V segment lost 4 bases and the J segment 0 bases; nucleotides outside the gene matches: 9. The CDR3 reads CASSRDSQTPNTGELFF. CDR3 coding DNA: TGTGCCAGCAGCCGGGACAGCCAAACCCCGAACACCGGGGAGCTGTTTTTT.

V gene TRBV6-1 combines with J gene TRBJ2-7; D possibly corresponds to TRBD2 (6 bases). V lost 7 bases and J lost 3, with 19 bases in between. Germline V gene sequence: CDR1 MNHNS, CDR2 SASEGT. The CDR3 covers 15 residues. The CDR3 is CASTALGGWDYEQYF. As DNA, the CDR3 is TGTGCCAGCACTGCTCTGGGGGGTTGGGACTACGAGCAGTACTTC.

This clone was observed once. The chain uses TRBV5-1 and TRBJ2-1; 12 bases agree with TRBD2. The V and J ends lost 4 bases and 5 bases, in that order; junction bases with no gene match: 4. The CDR3 contains 15 residues. Germline CDR1 is SGHRS and CDR2 is YFSETQ. CDR3 sequence (DNA): TGCGCCAGCAGCCAGACTAGCGGGAGCCACAATGAGCAGTTCTTC. Its translation is CASSQTSGSHNEQFF. The complete variable domain, with remaining parts taken from reference TRBV5-1 and TRBJ2-1, reads KAGVTQTPRYLIKTRGQQVTLSCSPISGHRSVSWYQQTPGQGLQFLFEYFSETQRNKGNFPGRFSGRQFSNSRSEMNVSTLELGDSALYLCASSQTSGSHNEQFFGPGTRLTVL.

This clone was recorded once. The J gene is TRBJ2-7, the V gene TRBV5-8; tentative D call: TRBD1 (6 bases). The V gene lost 3 bases and the J gene lost 2 bases, with 15 bases spanning the gap. The germline V gene has CDR1 SGHTS and CDR2 YDEGEE. The CDR3 extends over 15 amino acids. The CDR3 coding sequence is TGTGCCAGCAGCTCTCGGGACACCAAGACCTACGAGCAGTACTTC. Encoded protein: CASSSRDTKTYEQYF.

V is TRBV7-9 and J is TRBJ1-5; TRBD1 agrees at 12 bases. This CDR3 has 16 residues. Germline trimming cut 1 base from V and 5 bases from J; bases unmatched to any gene: 3. Looked up from germline, CDR1 is SEHNR and CDR2 is FQNEAQ (reference sequence). The CDR3 DNA is TGTGCCAGCAGCTTAGAGGGACAGGGGGCTTATCAGCCCCAGCATTTT. Protein sequence: CASSLEGQGAYQPQHF.

This sequence joins TRBV29-1 and TRBJ2-3; no clear D gene. V gave up 6 bases and J gave up 4 bases, with 11 bases separating them. The CDR3 sequence is 12 residues long. Per the germline V gene, CDR1 is SQVTM and CDR2 is ANQGSEA. CDR3 amino acids: CSVYPQADTQYF. In DNA, the CDR3 is TGCAGCGTCTACCCCCAAGCAGATACGCAGTATTTT.

This chain uses TRBV18 with TRBJ2-5; 7 bases are shared with TRBD1. The V and J ends lost 3 bases and 4 bases, in that order; junction bases with no gene match: 8. Germline V gives CDR1 KGHSH, CDR2 LQKENI. The CDR3 has 15 residues. In DNA form, the CDR3 reads TGTGCCAGCTCACCGCGACAGGGTGAGGGAGAGACCCAGTACTTC. Translation: CASSPRQGEGETQYF. Based on the CDR3 plus reference TRBV18 and TRBJ2-5, the full variable domain is NAGVMQNPRHLVRRRGQEARLRCSPMKGHSHVYWYRQLPEEGLKFMVYLQKENIIDESGMPKERFSAEFPKEGPSILRIQQVVRGDSAAYFCASSPRQGEGETQYFGPGTRLLVL.

This clone has just one count. J is TRBJ1-1 and V is TRBV7-9, with D tentatively TRBD1 (5 bases). The V gene lost 3 bases and the J gene lost 6 bases, with 11 bases spanning the gap. Germline V CDR1 and CDR2: SEHNR, FQNEAQ (reference sequence). CDR3 size: 13 residues. CDR3 loop: CASSFGARSEAFF. Here the CDR3 DNA reads TGTGCCAGCAGCTTTGGGGCGAGGTCTGAAGCTTTCTTT. Full variable domain (rest looked up from reference TRBV7-9 and TRBJ1-1): DTGVSQNPRHKITKRGQNVTFRCDPISEHNRLYWYRQTLGQGPEFLTYFQNEAQLEKSRLLSDRFSAERPKGSFSTLEIQRTEQGDSAMYLCASSFGARSEAFFGQGTRLTVV.

V usage is TRBV11-2 and J usage is TRBJ2-7; a possible D gene is TRBD1 (6 bases). The V and J ends lost 5 bases and 3 bases respectively, with 26 bases between them. Germline lookup yields CDR1 SGHAT and CDR2 FQNNGV. The CDR3 length is 18 residues. The CDR3 spells CASSPTRRMKDRVYEQYF. The CDR3 DNA is TGTGCCAGCAGCCCTACCCGGCGTATGAAGGACAGAGTCTACGAGCAGTACTTC. The whole variable domain, remainder taken from reference TRBV11-2 and TRBJ2-7, is EAGVAQSPRYKIIEKRQSVAFWCNPISGHATLYWYQQILGQGPKLLIQFQNNGVVDDSQLPKDRFSAERLKGVDSTLKIQPAKLEDSAVYLCASSPTRRMKDRVYEQYFGPGTRLTVT.

The J gene is TRBJ2-1, the V gene TRBV29-1, with 9 nucleotides matching TRBD1. This CDR3 contains 14 residues. In germline, CDR1 is SQVTM, CDR2 ANQGSEA. V was pared by 5 bases and J by 1 base, with 3 bases of the junction left unmatched. The CDR3 DNA follows: TGCAGCGTTCCCGGGACAGGGTCCTACAATGAGCAGTTCTTC. It is translated as CSVPGTGSYNEQFF.

This chain uses TRBV10-3 with TRBJ1-2; 7 bases are shared with TRBD1. This CDR3 contains 14 residues. Looked up from germline, CDR1 is ENHRY and CDR2 is SYGVKD. Trimming removed 5 bases from V and 4 bases from J; junction bases left unmatched: 7. DNA for the CDR3: TGTGCCATCAGTCCAGGGGGTGTAGGCTATGGCTACACCTTC. This translates into CAISPGGVGYGYTF.

The J gene is TRBJ2-1, the V gene TRBV29-1, with 8 bases that match TRBD1. Germline CDR1 SQVTM, CDR2 ANQGSEA. The junction had 12 bases not matched to a gene; V was cut back by 4 bases and J by 10 bases. This CDR3 is built from 14 residues. CDR3 sequence: CSVAFGQGAREQFF. DNA for the CDR3: TGCAGCGTTGCGTTCGGGCAGGGGGCCCGAGAGCAGTTCTTC.

The genes are TRBV4-1 and TRBJ2-7, with 9 bases fitting TRBD2. The trim removed 3 bases at V and 7 bases at J, leaving 13 bases unmatched. The CDR3 has 16 amino acids. Per the germline V gene, CDR1 is MGHRA and CDR2 is YSYEKL. CDR3 sequence (DNA): TGCGCCAGCAGCCACCCGGAGGGCGGGAGGGTAAGGGAGCAGTACTTC. This sequence encodes CASSHPEGGRVREQYF.

The chain combines TRBV4-1 with TRBJ2-3; D is perhaps TRBD1 (6 bases). Germline CDR1 MGHRA, CDR2 YSYEKL. The CDR3 is made up of 15 amino acids. The V end was cut by 8 bases, the J end by 10 bases, with 25 bases between. CDR3 sequence reads: CASSGTLDNVWAQYF. Written as DNA, the CDR3 is TGCGCCAGCTCCGGGACACTCGATAACGTCTGGGCGCAGTATTTT.

The chain couples TRBV13 to TRBJ1-2; TRBD1 aligns across 10 bases. The CDR3 runs to 14 residues. The V gene end was trimmed by 5 bases and the J gene end by 6 bases; junction bases not matched to a gene: 6. Germline CDR1 is PRHDT and CDR2 is FYEKMQ (reference sequence). The CDR3 here is CASSLGQGGDGYTF. The CDR3 coding sequence is TGTGCCAGCAGCCTCGGACAGGGGGGGGATGGCTACACCTTC.

This chain connects TRBV6-6 to TRBJ2-7, with 7 positions matching TRBD2. V lost 0 bases to trimming and J lost 6 bases; unmatched junction nucleotides: 2. CDR3 size: 13 residues. Per the germline V gene, CDR1 is MNHNY and CDR2 is SVGAGI (reference sequence). The CDR3 region is CASSYSRTSEQYF. CDR3 in DNA: TGTGCCAGCAGTTACTCTAGGACTAGCGAGCAGTACTTC.

The chain recombines TRBV7-9 with TRBJ1-2; D possibly corresponds to TRBD1 (6 bases). Germline values: CDR1 SEHNR, CDR2 FQNEAQ (reference sequence). The CDR3 is 14 residues long. V was shortened by 2 bases and J by 0 bases, with 7 bases between the two germline ends. The CDR3 region has the DNA TGTGCCAGCAGCTTACGACAGGCTAACTATGGCTACACCTTC. Translation gives CASSLRQANYGYTF.

This rearrangement joins TRBV25-1 to TRBJ2-5; D might be TRBD1 (6 bases). Deletions cut 4 bases from V and 0 bases from J, with 12 bases between. Germline values: CDR1 MGHDK, CDR2 SYGVNS. This CDR3 has 15 amino acids. The CDR3 DNA follows: TGTGCCAGCAGTGTAGGGGGAAGCCACCAAGAGACCCAGTACTTC. Amino acid sequence: CASSVGGSHQETQYF. Full variable domain (rest looked up from reference TRBV25-1 and TRBJ2-5): EADIYQTPRYLVIGTGKKITLECSQTMGHDKMYWYQQDPGMELHLIHYSYGVNSTEKGDLSSESTVSRIRTEHFPLTLESARPSHTSQYLCASSVGGSHQETQYFGPGTRLLVL.